Each of the 27 T cell receptor beta chains below was sequenced from the same sample in a study of cytomegalovirus exposure and HLA in healthy donors. This table comes from immunoSEQ multiplex PCR, and its TCRdb copy is limited to in-frame clones, with some not included. The sample has approximately 150,000 clones, approximately 89% seen once. Sequences were obtained from PBMCs. Receptors originate from a man aged 18-30 years in good health and CMV-seropositive.

This clone has just one count. The CDR3: CASSRDSPEKLFF. In DNA form, the CDR3 reads TGTGCCAGCAGCCGGGACAGTCCTGAAAAACTGTTTTTT. The gene calls are TRBV2 and TRBJ1-4, with 7 bases aligning to TRBD1. Germline CDR1 reads SNHLY; CDR2 reads FYNNEI. Trimming cost V 6 bases and J 7 bases; bases outside gene matches: 5. CDR3 size: 13 residues.

CDR3 sequence: CASSSQGGNTEAFF. The CDR3 nucleotides are TGTGCCAGCAGCTCCCAGGGGGGGAACACTGAAGCTTTCTTT. The chain recombines TRBV7-8 with TRBJ1-1; 7 bases are a match to TRBD1. This CDR3 spans 14 amino acids. Trimming took 4 bases from V and 1 from J; bases not matched to a gene: 3. Germline V gives CDR1 SGHVS, CDR2 FQNEAQ.

J is TRBJ1-6 and V is TRBV5-6; possibly TRBD1 for D (6 bases). In germline, CDR1 is SGHDT, CDR2 YYEEEE. This CDR3 contains 14 residues. V lost 5 bases and J lost 13, with 19 bases in between. CDR3 amino acids: CASRSGGGGSPLHF. The CDR3 DNA reads TGTGCCAGCAGGTCGGGAGGGGGAGGTTCGCCCCTCCACTTT.

The chain uses TRBV11-2 and TRBJ2-2; D not certain. CDR1 is SGHAT, CDR2 FQNNGV, per germline. V was trimmed by 1 base and J by 1 base, leaving 4 bases between them. The CDR3 spans 14 residues. The DNA for the CDR3 is TGTGCCAGCAGCTTAGGACAGAACACCGGGGAGCTGTTTTTT. Its translation is CASSLGQNTGELFF.

This chain joins TRBV29-1 and TRBJ1-2; no firm D call. This CDR3 is built from 12 residues. The V end lost 4 bases, the J end lost 4 bases, and 10 bases lay between the germline ends. Germline-derived CDR1 and CDR2 are SQVTM and ANQGSEA. The CDR3 region has the DNA TGCAGCGTTGCATTTAGTATCTATGGCTACACCTTC. Protein: CSVAFSIYGYTF.

This rearrangement joins TRBV9 to TRBJ2-7, with a tentative D call TRBD2 (5 bases). The germline V gene has CDR1 SGDLS and CDR2 YYNGEE. The CDR3 length is 16 residues. V gave up 0 bases and J gave up 0 bases, with 13 bases separating them. The CDR3 bases are TGTGCCAGCAGCGTAGATGGCGGGCCGAGCTCCTACGAGCAGTACTTC. It specifies CASSVDGGPSSYEQYF. The full variable domain, with the rest looked up from reference TRBV9 and TRBJ2-7, is DSGVTQTPKHLITATGQRVTLRCSPRSGDLSVYWYQQSLDQGLQFLIQYYNGEERAKGNILERFSAQQFPDLHSELNLSSLELGDSALYFCASSVDGGPSSYEQYFGPGTRLTVT.

Concerning this clone itself: Sequence at one end of the junction differs from germline and may be a read error. The chain is built from TRBV27 and TRBJ2-7; D is undetermined. CDR3 length: 14 residues. In germline, CDR1 is MNHEY, CDR2 SMNVEV (reference sequence). The CDR3 loop is CATSDPRSSYEQYF. In DNA form, the CDR3 reads TGTGCCACCAGTGACCCGAGGAGCTCCTACGAGCAGTACTTC.

The J gene is TRBJ2-5, the V gene TRBV6-5; D call uncertain. V was trimmed by 0 bases and J by 5 bases, leaving 10 bases between them. The CDR3 runs 14 residues. Per germline, CDR1 MNHEY and CDR2 SVGAGI. The CDR3 loop reads CASSYSPYEETQYF. CDR3 nucleotides: TGTGCCAGCAGTTACTCCCCATATGAGGAGACCCAGTACTTC.

The chain joins TRBV5-1 to TRBJ1-1; D is uncertain. The germline V and J ends were trimmed by 4 bases and 0 bases, with 7 bases remaining between them. In germline, CDR1 is SGHRS, CDR2 YFSETQ. CDR3 length: 13 residues. CDR3 sequence reads: CASSAVMNTEAFF. The CDR3 DNA reads as TGCGCCAGCAGCGCGGTCATGAACACTGAAGCTTTCTTT.

V is TRBV5-4 and J is TRBJ2-1; no reliable D call. This CDR3 spans 11 amino acids. With 4 bases removed from V and 7 bases from J, the gap between germline ends came to 6 bases. Germline CDR1 reads SGHNT; CDR2 reads YYREEE (reference sequence). DNA of the CDR3: TGTGCCAGCAGCGAGTTTAATGAGCAGTTCTTC. Protein product: CASSEFNEQFF. The full variable domain, in which reference TRBV5-4 and TRBJ2-1 provide the parts outside the CDR3, is ETGVTQSPTHLIKTRGQQVTLRCSSQSGHNTVSWYQQALGQGPQFIFQYYREEENGRGNFPPRFSGLQFPNYSSELNVNALELDDSALYLCASSEFNEQFFGPGTRLTVL.

This chain's CDR3 is CASFSTGTQSDQPQHF. In DNA, the CDR3 is TGTGCCAGCTTCTCAACCGGGACACAATCAGATCAGCCCCAGCATTTT. The chain has TRBV6-6 and TRBJ1-5; D is perhaps TRBD1 (6 bases). Germline CDR1 MNHNY, CDR2 SVGAGI (reference sequence). This CDR3 comprises 16 residues. Trimming left V 8 bases short and J 5 bases short, with 22 bases between.

V and J are TRBV2 and TRBJ2-7, with a weak D call TRBD2 (5 bases). There are 12 residues in the CDR3. Trimming removed 6 bases from V and 11 bases from J, with 17 bases in between. Germline V gene lookup returns CDR1 SNHLY and CDR2 FYNNEI. For the CDR3, the DNA is TGTGCCAGCAGGGCGAATGGGCTGGAGGAGTACTTC. It specifies CASRANGLEEYF.

This clone appeared a few times. The V call is TRBV4-2, the J call TRBJ2-3, with 9 bases lining up with TRBD2. J gave up 4 bases and V 0 bases, and 8 bases lay outside the gene matches. The germline gives CDR1 LGHNA, CDR2 YNFKEQ. There are 17 residues in the CDR3. In DNA form, the CDR3 reads TGTGCCAGCAGCCAAGATTGGGCGGGAGGGCCGGCAGATACGCAGTATTTT. It codes for CASSQDWAGGPADTQYF.

J is TRBJ2-7 and V is TRBV10-3; a weak D match, TRBD1 (6 bases). Germline V CDR1 and CDR2: ENHRY, SYGVKD. Deletions cut 10 bases from V and 5 bases from J, with 18 bases between. The CDR3 contains 13 residues. Here the CDR3 reads CATRVRGSHEQYF. Written as DNA, the CDR3 is TGTGCCACACGCGTGAGGGGGTCACACGAGCAGTACTTC.

The V call is TRBV4-3, the J call TRBJ2-7; 7 nucleotides agree with TRBD1. Germline V gives CDR1 LGHNA, CDR2 YSLEER. CDR3 length: 16 residues. The V and J ends lost 0 bases and 7 bases, in that order; junction bases with no gene match: 12. The CDR3 loop is CASSQEWDSGFREQYF. The CDR3 DNA reads TGCGCCAGCAGCCAAGAGTGGGACAGCGGTTTTCGAGAGCAGTACTTC.

The chain employs TRBV29-1 and TRBJ2-5, with D possibly being TRBD2 (5 bases). The CDR3 has 12 residues. Trimming removed 4 bases at V and 4 bases at J, with 10 bases between. Germline CDR1 is SQVTM and CDR2 is ANQGSEA. The DNA for the CDR3 is TGCAGCGTTGTCCCTAGCCGAGAGACCCAGTACTTC. It codes for CSVVPSRETQYF.

This chain connects TRBV4-3 to TRBJ2-2, with TRBD2 as a possible D gene (6 bases). CDR1 is LGHNA and CDR2 is YSLEER in the germline V gene. The CDR3 is 14 residues long. The V and J ends lost 4 bases and 5 bases respectively, with 11 bases between them. CDR3 residues: CASSLHGGTGELFF. The CDR3 nucleotides are TGCGCCAGCAGCCTGCATGGAGGGACCGGGGAGCTGTTTTTT.

The chain employs TRBV7-8 and TRBJ1-5; D is possibly TRBD1 (6 bases). Trimming took off 2 bases at V and 6 bases at J, with 14 bases between the two ends. The CDR3 length is 15 residues. Looked up from germline, CDR1 is SGHVS and CDR2 is FQNEAQ. As DNA, the CDR3 is TGTGCCAGCAGCTTATTCGTCGGGGGGCTTCAGCCCCAGCATTTT. Its translation: CASSLFVGGLQPQHF.

V is TRBV2 and J is TRBJ2-7, with TRBD2 matching 14 bases. This CDR3 is built from 20 residues. Germline CDR1 and CDR2: SNHLY and FYNNEI. V shed 6 bases and J 5 bases; nucleotides not matched to a gene: 21. The CDR3 is CASRERRGLAGARWLDEQYF. The CDR3 nucleotides are TGTGCCAGCAGGGAACGGAGGGGACTAGCGGGAGCCCGGTGGCTCGACGAGCAGTACTTC.

This chain connects TRBV27 to TRBJ1-1; 7 nucleotides line up with TRBD1. Trimming at V came to 5 bases and at J to 4 bases, leaving 10 bases not matched to a gene. This CDR3 region has 15 residues. Germline V gene sequence: CDR1 MNHEY, CDR2 SMNVEV (reference sequence). The CDR3 nucleotides are TGTGCCAGCAGTCTACAGGGGAGGAGTGGCACTGAAGCTTTCTTT. Residues: CASSLQGRSGTEAFF.

The V gene is TRBV7-2, the J gene TRBJ2-7; perhaps TRBD2 as D (6 bases). Trimming pared 6 bases from V and 2 bases from J, leaving 11 bases between. This CDR3 has 13 residues. Germline CDR1 is SGHTA and CDR2 is FQGNSA. The CDR3 sequence is CASSKWGAYEQYF. DNA for the CDR3: TGTGCCAGCAGTAAGTGGGGGGCCTACGAGCAGTACTTC.

The rearrangement links TRBV5-1 to TRBJ2-3; tentative D call: TRBD1 (6 bases). Germline loops: CDR1 SGHRS, CDR2 YFSETQ. Trimming cost V 4 bases and J 3 bases, with 24 bases left between them. The CDR3 has 18 amino acids. Written as DNA, the CDR3 is TGCGCCAGCAGCGTCTTCGCCCCCCTGGGGGCATTGACAGATACGCAGTATTTT. Protein product: CASSVFAPLGALTDTQYF.

V usage is TRBV7-2 and J usage is TRBJ2-7; TRBD2 matches at 12 bases. V gave up 5 bases and J gave up 2 bases; unmatched junction bases: 4. The CDR3 length is 15 residues. CDR1 and CDR2 (germline): SGHTA, FQGNSA. The CDR3 loop reads CASSVLAGGTYEQYF. In nucleotides, the CDR3 is TGTGCCAGCAGCGTACTAGCGGGGGGAACCTACGAGCAGTACTTC.

This chain joins TRBV6-6 and TRBJ2-7, with 7 bases that match TRBD1. Trimming took 6 bases from V and 13 from J; bases not matched to a gene: 12. Per the germline V gene, CDR1 is MNHNY and CDR2 is SVGAGI (reference sequence). The CDR3 is 12 residues long. Here the CDR3 reads CASSNLDRATYF. CDR3 sequence (DNA): TGTGCCAGCAGCAATTTAGACAGGGCCACCTACTTC.

V usage is TRBV9 and J usage is TRBJ2-7; D not resolved. V was cut by 2 bases and J by 7 bases, with 16 bases left in between. Germline V gene lookup returns CDR1 SGDLS and CDR2 YYNGEE. The CDR3 consists of 14 residues. Here the CDR3 DNA reads TGTGCCAGCAGCGTCGAACCGACTCTAGTAGAGCAGTACTTC. As protein: CASSVEPTLVEQYF. The whole variable domain, remainder taken from reference TRBV9 and TRBJ2-7, is DSGVTQTPKHLITATGQRVTLRCSPRSGDLSVYWYQQSLDQGLQFLIQYYNGEERAKGNILERFSAQQFPDLHSELNLSSLELGDSALYFCASSVEPTLVEQYFGPGTRLTVT.

This sequence joins TRBV7-6 and TRBJ1-6; 9 bases fit TRBD1. J gave up 7 bases and V 5 bases, and 15 bases lay outside the gene matches. Germline assignment: CDR1 SGHVS and CDR2 FNYEAQ. The CDR3 contains 18 residues. In DNA form, the CDR3 reads TGTGCCAGCAGCAGCCGATTTCGGGACAGGGCTGGGAATTCACCCCTCCACTTT. Protein: CASSSRFRDRAGNSPLHF.

This clone was seen a handful of times. The J gene is TRBJ2-1, the V gene TRBV10-3, with D maybe TRBD1 (6 bases). CDR3 size: 15 residues. CDR1 is ENHRY and CDR2 is SYGVKD in the germline V gene. The V end lost 3 bases, the J end lost 8 bases, and 17 bases lay between the germline ends. The chain's CDR3 is CAISDRGKGFDEQFF. CDR3 in DNA: TGTGCCATCAGTGACAGGGGAAAGGGTTTCGATGAGCAGTTCTTC.